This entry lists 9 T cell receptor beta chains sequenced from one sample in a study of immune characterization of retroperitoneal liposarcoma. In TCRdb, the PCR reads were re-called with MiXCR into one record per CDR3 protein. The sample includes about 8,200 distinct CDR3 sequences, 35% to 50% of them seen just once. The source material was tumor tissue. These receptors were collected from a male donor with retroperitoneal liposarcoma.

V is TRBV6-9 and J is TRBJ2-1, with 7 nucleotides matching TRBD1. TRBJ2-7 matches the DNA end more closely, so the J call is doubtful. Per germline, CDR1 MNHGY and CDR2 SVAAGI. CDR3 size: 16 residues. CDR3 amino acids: CASSFRMPGQSYEQYF. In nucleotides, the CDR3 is TGTGCCAGCAGTTTCCGCATGCCGGGACAGTCCTACGAGCAGTACTTC.

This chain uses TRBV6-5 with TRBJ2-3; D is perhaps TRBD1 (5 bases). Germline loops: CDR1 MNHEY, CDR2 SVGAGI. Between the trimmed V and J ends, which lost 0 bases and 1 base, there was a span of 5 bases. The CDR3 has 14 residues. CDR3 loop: CASSYSGGTDTQYF. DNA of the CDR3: TGTGCCAGCAGTTACTCAGGGGGCACAGATACGCAGTATTTT.

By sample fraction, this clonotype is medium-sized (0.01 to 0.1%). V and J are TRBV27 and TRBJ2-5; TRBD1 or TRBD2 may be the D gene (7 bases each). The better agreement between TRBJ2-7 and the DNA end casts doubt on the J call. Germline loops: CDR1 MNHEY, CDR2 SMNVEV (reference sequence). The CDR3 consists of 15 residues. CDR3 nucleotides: TGTGCCAGCAGTTTACGTACCAGGGGGGGCTACGAGCAGTACTTC. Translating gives CASSLRTRGGYEQYF.

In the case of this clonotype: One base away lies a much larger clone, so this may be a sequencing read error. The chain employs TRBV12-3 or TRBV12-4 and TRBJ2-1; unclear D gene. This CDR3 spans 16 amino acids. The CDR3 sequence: CASSLSPLPQVGIQVF. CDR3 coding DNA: TGTGCCAGCAGTTTATCTCCTCTTCCCCAAGTAGGCATTCAGGTCTTC.

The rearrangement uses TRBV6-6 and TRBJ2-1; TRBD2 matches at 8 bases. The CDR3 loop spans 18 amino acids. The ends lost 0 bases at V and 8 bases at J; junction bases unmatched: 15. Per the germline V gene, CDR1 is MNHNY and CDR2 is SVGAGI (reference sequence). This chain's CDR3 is CASSYSRHREGTRDEQFF. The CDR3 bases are TGTGCCAGCAGTTACTCGAGGCATCGGGAGGGCACTCGGGATGAGCAGTTCTTC.

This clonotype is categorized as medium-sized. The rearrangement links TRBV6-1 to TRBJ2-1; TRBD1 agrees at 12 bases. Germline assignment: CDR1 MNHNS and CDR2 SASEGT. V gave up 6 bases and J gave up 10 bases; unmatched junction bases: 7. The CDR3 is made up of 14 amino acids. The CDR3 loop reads CASSTGTGGYEQFF. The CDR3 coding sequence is TGTGCCAGCAGCACCGGGACAGGGGGCTACGAGCAGTTCTTC.

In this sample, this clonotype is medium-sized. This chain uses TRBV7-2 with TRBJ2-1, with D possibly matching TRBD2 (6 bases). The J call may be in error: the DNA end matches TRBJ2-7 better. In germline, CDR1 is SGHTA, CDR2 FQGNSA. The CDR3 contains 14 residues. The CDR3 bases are TGTGCCAGCAGCATATCGGGAGAACGGTACGAGCAGTACTTC. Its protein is CASSISGERYEQYF.

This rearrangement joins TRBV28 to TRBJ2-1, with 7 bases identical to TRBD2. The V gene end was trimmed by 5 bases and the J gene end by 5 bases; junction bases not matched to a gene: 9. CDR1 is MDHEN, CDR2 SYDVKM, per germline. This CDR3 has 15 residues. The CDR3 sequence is CASSLLAEAHNEQFF. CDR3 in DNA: TGTGCCAGCAGTCTCCTAGCGGAGGCCCACAATGAGCAGTTCTTC.

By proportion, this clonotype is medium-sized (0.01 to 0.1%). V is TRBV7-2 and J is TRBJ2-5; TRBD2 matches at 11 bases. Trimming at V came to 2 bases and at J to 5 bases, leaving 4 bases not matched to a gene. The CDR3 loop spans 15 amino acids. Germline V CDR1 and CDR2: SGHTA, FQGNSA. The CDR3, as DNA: TGTGCCAGCAGCTTAACTAGCGGGGGCGGGGAGACCCAGTACTTC. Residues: CASSLTSGGGETQYF.